This entry features one TCR beta chain sequence. This specimen comes from a study of beta chain features in type 1 diabetes. The V gene's germline CDR1 is MNHEY and CDR2 SVGAGI. This CDR3 is 14 amino acids long. The ends lost 2 bases at V and 8 bases at J; junction bases unmatched: 4. The authors reverse transcribed all of the isolated RNA, so sequencing captured expressed TCRB transcripts. Some clones are missing from TCRdb's copy, which holds only in-frame ones; the method was immunoSEQ multiplex PCR. The table has hundreds of thousands of clones, 17% seen once; the top ten hold about 0.025%. The TCR sequence derives from a woman between 18 and 29 years old in good health. The sample taken for sequencing was naive CD4+ T cells from blood. The genes are TRBV6-5 and TRBJ1-4; TRBD1 aligns across 8 bases. Here the CDR3 DNA reads TGTGCCAGCAGTTACGACAGGGGTATAGAAAAACTGTTTTTT. The encoded protein is CASSYDRGIEKLFF.